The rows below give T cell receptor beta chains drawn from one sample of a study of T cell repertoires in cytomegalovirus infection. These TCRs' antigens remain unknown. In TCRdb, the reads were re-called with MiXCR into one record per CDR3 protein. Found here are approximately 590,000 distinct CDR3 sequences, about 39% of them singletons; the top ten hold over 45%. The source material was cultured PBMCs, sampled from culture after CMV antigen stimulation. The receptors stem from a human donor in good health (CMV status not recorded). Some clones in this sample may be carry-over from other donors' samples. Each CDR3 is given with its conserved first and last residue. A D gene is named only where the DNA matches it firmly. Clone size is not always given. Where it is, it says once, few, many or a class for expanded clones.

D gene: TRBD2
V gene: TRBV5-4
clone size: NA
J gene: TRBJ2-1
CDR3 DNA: TGTGCCAGCAGCTTGCCTAGCGGGAGTTCGGATGAGCAGTTCTTC
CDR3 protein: CASSLPSGSSDEQFF

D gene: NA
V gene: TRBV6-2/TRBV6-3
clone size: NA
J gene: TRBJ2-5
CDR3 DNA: TGTGCCAGCAAGGTCCAGGTGGGCCAAGAGACCCAGTACTTC
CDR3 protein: CASKVQVGQETQYF

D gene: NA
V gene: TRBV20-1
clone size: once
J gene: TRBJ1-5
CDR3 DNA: TGCAGTGCTAGTAGGGCCTCCCATCAGCCCCAGCATTTT
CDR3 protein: CSASRASHQPQHF

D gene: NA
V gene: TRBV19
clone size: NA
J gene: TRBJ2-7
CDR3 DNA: TGTGCCAGTAGGGGAATCGCCTCAGGGTCCTACGAGCAGTACTTC
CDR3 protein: CASRGIASGSYEQYF

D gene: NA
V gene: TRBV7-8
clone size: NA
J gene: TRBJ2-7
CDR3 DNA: TGTGCCAGCACCTTCTTGGGGTGGGAGAATCGGGCCTACGAGCAGTACTTC
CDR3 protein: CASTFLGWENRAYEQYF

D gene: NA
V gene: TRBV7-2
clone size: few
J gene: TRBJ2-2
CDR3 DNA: TGTGCCAGCAGCTTAAGGGACCATAACACCGGGGAGCTGTTTTTT
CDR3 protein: CASSLRDHNTGELFF

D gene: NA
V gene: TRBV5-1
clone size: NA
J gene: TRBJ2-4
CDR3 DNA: TGCGCCAGCAGCTTCGAGGGTGGGGACATTCAGTACTTC
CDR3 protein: CASSFEGGDIQYF

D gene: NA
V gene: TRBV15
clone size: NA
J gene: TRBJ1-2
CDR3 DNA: TGTGCCACCAGCTCCTGGGATACAGGCTACACCTTC
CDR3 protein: CATSSWDTGYTF

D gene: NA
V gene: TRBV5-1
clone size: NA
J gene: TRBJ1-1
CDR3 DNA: TGCGCCAGCAGCCTCCAGGGTGTCGGTGAAGCTTTCTTT
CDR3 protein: CASSLQGVGEAFF

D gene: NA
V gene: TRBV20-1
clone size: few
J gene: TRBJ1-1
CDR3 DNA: TGCAGTGCTAGACGTACGGACAGGAACACTGAAGCTTTCTTT
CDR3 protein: CSARRTDRNTEAFF

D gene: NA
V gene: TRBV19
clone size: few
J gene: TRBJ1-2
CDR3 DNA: TGTGCCAGTAGCTACCAGGGCAACTATGGCTACACCTTC
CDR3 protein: CASSYQGNYGYTF

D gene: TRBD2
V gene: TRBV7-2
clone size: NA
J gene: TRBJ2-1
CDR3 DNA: TGTGCCAGCAGCTTAGCGATTGCTAGCGGGGTTCCTGAGCAGTTCTTC
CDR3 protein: CASSLAIASGVPEQFF

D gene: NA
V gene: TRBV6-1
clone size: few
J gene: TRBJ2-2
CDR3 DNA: TGTGCCAGCAGTGACCCAGGGGTTAACACCGGGGAGCTGTTTTTT
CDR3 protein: CASSDPGVNTGELFF

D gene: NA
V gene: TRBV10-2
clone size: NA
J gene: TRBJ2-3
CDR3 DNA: TGCGCCAGCCGACGGGACCCGAGCACAGATACGCAGTATTTT
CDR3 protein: CASRRDPSTDTQYF

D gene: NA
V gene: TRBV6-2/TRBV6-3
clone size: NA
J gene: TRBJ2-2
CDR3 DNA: TGTGCCAGCAGTTACTCACAGGGGAACACCGGGGAGCTGTTTTTT
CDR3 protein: CASSYSQGNTGELFF

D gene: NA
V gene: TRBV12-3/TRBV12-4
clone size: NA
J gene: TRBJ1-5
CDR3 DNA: TGTGCCAGCAGTTTGATAGGCCTCAATCAGCCCCAGCATTTT
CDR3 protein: CASSLIGLNQPQHF

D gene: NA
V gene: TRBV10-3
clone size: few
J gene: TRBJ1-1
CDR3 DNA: TGTGCCATCAGTGCCCAGGGGAACACTGAAGCTTTCTTT
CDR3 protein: CAISAQGNTEAFF

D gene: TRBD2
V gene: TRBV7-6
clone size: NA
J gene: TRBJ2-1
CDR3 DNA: TGTGCCAGCAGCCCAGGGACTAGCGGGGGGTGGCAGTTCTTC
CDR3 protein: CASSPGTSGGWQFF

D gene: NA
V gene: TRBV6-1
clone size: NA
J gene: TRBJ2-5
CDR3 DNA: TGTGCCAGCAGTGAATGGGTTAATGGGGAGACCCAGTACTTC
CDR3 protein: CASSEWVNGETQYF

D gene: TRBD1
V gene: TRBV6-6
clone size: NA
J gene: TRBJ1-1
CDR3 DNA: TGTGCCAGCAGGGGGGACAGGCAGAACGCTTTCTTT
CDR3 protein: CASRGDRQNAFF

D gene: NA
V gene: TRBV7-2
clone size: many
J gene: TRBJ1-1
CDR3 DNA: TGTGCCAGCAGCCCGGAGGTCGGCACTGAAGCTTTCTTT
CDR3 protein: CASSPEVGTEAFF

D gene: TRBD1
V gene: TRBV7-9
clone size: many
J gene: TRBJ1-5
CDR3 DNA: TGTGCCAGCAGCTTGGGACAGGGAGATCAGCCCCAGCATTTT
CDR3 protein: CASSLGQGDQPQHF

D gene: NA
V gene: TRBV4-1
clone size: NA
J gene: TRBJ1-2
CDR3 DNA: TGCGCCAGCAGCCAACAAACAACGGCTAACTATGGCTACACCTTC
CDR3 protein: CASSQQTTANYGYTF

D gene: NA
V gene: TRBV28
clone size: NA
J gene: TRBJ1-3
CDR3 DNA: TGTGCCAGCAGTTTAGCGATGGCCGGGAACACCATATATTTT
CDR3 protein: CASSLAMAGNTIYF

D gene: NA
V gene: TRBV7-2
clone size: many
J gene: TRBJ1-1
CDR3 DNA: TGTGCCAGCAGCTTAGCAGGGTACGTGAACACTGAAGCTTTCTTT
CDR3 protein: CASSLAGYVNTEAFF

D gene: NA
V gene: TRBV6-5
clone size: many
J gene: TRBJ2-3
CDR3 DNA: TGTGCCAGCAGTTTAGAGGGGACTGGGACAGATACGCAGTATTTT
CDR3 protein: CASSLEGTGTDTQYF

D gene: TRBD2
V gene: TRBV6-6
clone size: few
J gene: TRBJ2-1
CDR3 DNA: TGTGCCAGCAGTTATTTTAGCGGGGGAAAATTCTTCTTC
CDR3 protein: CASSYFSGGKFFF

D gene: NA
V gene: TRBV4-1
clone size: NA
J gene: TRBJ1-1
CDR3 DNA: TGCGCCAGCAGCCAAGATCAGGGGAATGAAGCTTTCTTT
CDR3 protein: CASSQDQGNEAFF